This TCR beta chain was observed in a study of cytomegalovirus exposure and HLA in healthy donors (dated by TCRdb to the late 2010s). Background on the whole study: According to an earlier analysis of 587 of the donors, about 190 million T cells yielded roughly 110 million unique TCR beta sequences and 276 Gb of sequence data. An early release that covered around 590 HLA-typed donors contained around 330 gigabases of sequencing data and around 85 million unique TCR sequences. Of the approximately 400 genotyped donors, roughly 80% fell in the genetic ancestry cluster associated with self-reported Caucasian donors. The study aimed to test whether signatures of past pathogen exposure could be identified by cataloging public T cell receptors. The T cell repertoires of under 750 subjects were profiled by immunosequencing and related to cytomegalovirus serostatus. In addition to the first cohort of 666 subjects, a separate validation cohort of about 120 different subjects was used. To predict cytomegalovirus infection status, the study brought together high-throughput TCR immunosequencing, statistical association of individual TCRs with disease status, and machine learning. A later analysis re-examined previously published TCR beta repertoires from around 670 donors and added high-resolution HLA genotyping to investigate patterns of TCR occurrence. The later analysis used no new phenotypic data to find candidate immune exposures, relying instead on TCR beta sequences and their occurrence across donors. To decide whether each TCR beta V gene segment behaved as functional or pseudogenic, an earlier analysis of some 580 of the donors relied on high-throughput TCR beta sequencing. Donor age, sex, ethnicity and CMV serostatus were collected together with the repertoire data. A later genetic analysis took genome-wide SNP genotypes for about three fifths of the 666 donors and used that subset as a discovery cohort. Every discovery cohort repertoire had been produced on one sequencing platform. HLA typing included class I and class II loci at four-digit resolution. The number of typed donors differed by locus: 629-630 for A, B, C, DRB1 and DQB1; approximately 530 for DQA1; some 590 for DPA1; and around 450 for DPB1. About 5 DR-DQ haplotypes were handled as single units for association and clustering, since linkage in the cohort was strong. Among a few hundred genotyped donors of the cohort, an average of roughly 240,000 unique TCR beta nucleotide sequences were sequenced per donor, about a sixth of them non-productive. The paper's findings and limits, for the study overall: This cohort had only TCR beta chains sequenced, and the lack of alpha or paired-chain data limited which features could be detected. The 87-base-pair reads could not distinguish some IMGT-functional V segments, including TRBV6-2 and TRBV6-3, so those segments were excluded. Broadly in line with IMGT annotations, most TCR beta V segments showed up in productive rearrangements about 87% or about 30% of the time in an earlier analysis of 450 to 750 of the donors. A later analysis found that TCR association rates varied across HLA loci, with DRB1 alleles showing the most associated TCRs and HLA-C alleles the fewest. Most TCR sequences were observed very rarely across donors, whereas some public TCRs were present in many individuals. A cluster of highly shared sequence variants was judged likely to represent a technical artifact of the sequencing pipeline. For the cohort, immune exposure information was limited to CMV serostatus. Because HLA typing was unavailable for some donors at each locus, only the typed subset was used in association tests. When HLA alleles, especially DR and DQ, strongly co-occurred, attributing TCR associations to individual alleles was difficult. Roughly 15 rarely observed V segments, including chromosome 9 orphons, were excluded from the earlier analysis of several hundred of the donors because counts were too low. V-gene and J-gene trimming of TCR beta chains was associated with a missense DCLRE1C variant in a later genetic analysis, and the association was replicated in an independent cohort. According to a later analysis, most CMV-associated TCR beta chains appeared to be HLA-restricted, and the HLA associations seemed to be driven largely by CMV exposure. Sequencing depth was assumed to be roughly uniform across donors in the presence/absence analyses, though that assumption may not hold. A later genetic analysis reported fewer N-insertions in productive TCRs among donors in an Asian-associated ancestry cluster than the approximately 700-donor mean. In the study, some 160 TCR beta chains were listed as associated with cytomegalovirus. Linkage disequilibrium might explain the correlated functional status among segregating V segments, but an unknown experimental factor could not be ruled out. A few of the identified cytomegalovirus-associated TCR beta chains were confirmed in vitro to be specific for cytomegalovirus antigens. A later analysis reported that several top co-occurrence clusters appeared linked to parvovirus B19, influenza, CMV and Epstein-Barr virus. The authors suggested that the approach could potentially be generalized to other disease states and immunological phenotypes. The classifier was reported to diagnose cytomegalovirus status with high specificity and sensitivity in both the original cohort and the validation cohort. A further reported finding was that TCR beta sequences accurately predicted the HLA-A and HLA-B alleles for most subjects in the first cohort. At a false discovery rate of 0.05, a later analysis linked approximately 18,000 TCR beta sequences to specific HLA alleles. A later analysis found that HLA-associated TCR beta chains were more clonally expanded and had lower generation probabilities than equally common non-associated chains.

V is shortened by 7 bases, J by 5 bases, and the region joining them spans 20 bases. CDR1 and CDR2 are drawn from the germline V gene: SGHTA, FQGNSA. The cysteine opens and the phenylalanine closes a CDR3 of 15 amino acids. Only CDR3 DNA is held: 45 bases, read in frame from base 1. The library was generated by the immunoSEQ multiplex PCR assay. For the multiplex PCR, a mixture combining 60 forward primers for TCR Vbeta segments and 13 reverse primers for TCR Jbeta segments was used. Amplification of the CDR3 region of rearranged TCR beta genes was performed with a multiplex PCR assay on genomic DNA. On the Illumina HiSeq System, the amplified TCR beta libraries were sequenced as 87-base-pair reads. The paper's data handling went like this. A later analysis counted approximately 74 million unique TCR beta chains across the 500 to 850 repertoires, and some 11 million of these chains were shared by at least two donors. Raw reads were error-corrected and collapsed into unique sequences with a nearest-neighbor algorithm that merged closely related sequences to remove PCR and sequencing errors. Alignment of CDR3 sequences to IMGT reference sequences was used to assign V, D and J gene segments. For a sequence to be retained, a match of at least six nucleotides to both a V gene segment and a J gene segment was required. A rearrangement counted as productive if the CDR3 had no stop codons and remained in frame with V and J, and every other rearrangement counted as non-productive. CDR3 was defined according to IMGT convention as the region running from the second conserved V-encoded cysteine to the conserved J-encoded phenylalanine. In an earlier analysis of around 570 of the donors, sequences lacking an unambiguous match to a single V gene segment were excluded. An earlier analysis of a few hundred of the donors called V segments functional above 56.7% productive rearrangements and segregating when the between-donor standard deviation exceeded 5%. A statistical classification framework was developed to diagnose cytomegalovirus status using the catalog of TCR beta chain sequences. In a later analysis, TCR nucleotide sequences were compared against IMGT/GENE-DB human TR gene sequences so that V and J genes could be assigned. A later analysis assigned CDR3 sequences and most-parsimonious VDJ recombination scenarios with the TCRdist pipeline. In a later analysis, each TCR beta chain was defined by its CDR3 amino acid sequence together with its V-gene family, and reads without a unique V-gene family were excluded. As a way to deal with suspected cross-contamination and a sequencing artifact, a later analysis dropped more than 500 nucleotide sequences that were highly shared and had low generation probability. In a later analysis, a clonal expansion index was calculated for each public chain from normalized within-repertoire ranks of inferred template counts. Generation probabilities in a later analysis came from a VDJ recombination model fitted to out-of-frame rearrangements, and those results were checked against IGoR. A later analysis scored TCR-TCR, TCR-HLA and TCR-CMV co-occurrence with hypergeometric tests, applying a repertoire-size bias correction to TCR pairs. In a later analysis, false discovery rates were estimated by permuting HLA or CMV assignments 20 times. In a later analysis, co-occurring TCRs were grouped using DBSCAN, with TCRdist sequence similarity added in when clustering inside HLA-allele-positive subsets. Co-occurrence clustering excluded repertoires with fewer than 30,000 or more than 120,000 public chains, plus five with anomalous nucleotide sharing. This immuneACCESS table, as held by TCRdb, lists in-frame sequences with V and J called but not all clones. Of the missing ones, under half trace to an unresolved V gene in checked studies; the others have no known cause. D and trimming come from the DNA, and the V and J calls and clone size come from that table. This sample has under 300,000 clones in its table, and 75% to 85% of those were observed once. The top ten constitute about 7.5% of the sample.

Of note for this clone: Which antigen it targets is not known. No per-base quality is available; no much larger clone lies one base away.

The cohort comprised some 700 healthy bone marrow donors. All cohort members were sampled while nominally healthy, although unrecorded immune exposures were likely present. The donor tested CMV seropositive and was one of the 289 seropositive cohort members. A peripheral blood sample was provided by each donor, and peripheral blood mononuclear cells were used for TCR beta sequencing. The Qiagen DNeasy Blood Extraction Kit was used to extract genomic DNA from the blood cell samples. What was sequenced was PBMCs. The TCR sequence derives from a woman aged 60-75 years in good health and CMV-seropositive. The V gene is TRBV7-2 and the J gene is TRBJ1-2; D gene: possibly TRBD1, on 5 matching bases. For the CDR3, the sequence is CASTPDSSGLYGYTF. The nucleotides read TGTGCCAGCACCCCCGACAGCTCAGGCCTTTATGGCTACACCTTC.